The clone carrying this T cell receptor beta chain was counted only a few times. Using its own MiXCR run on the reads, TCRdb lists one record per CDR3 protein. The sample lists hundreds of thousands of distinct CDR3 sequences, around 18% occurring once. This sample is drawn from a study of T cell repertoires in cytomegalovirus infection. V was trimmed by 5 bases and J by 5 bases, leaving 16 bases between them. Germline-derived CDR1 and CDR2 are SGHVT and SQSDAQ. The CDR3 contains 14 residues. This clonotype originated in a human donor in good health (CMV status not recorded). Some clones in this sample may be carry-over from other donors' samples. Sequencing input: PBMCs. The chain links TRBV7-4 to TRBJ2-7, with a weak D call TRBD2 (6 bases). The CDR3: CASSLPGAGNEQYF. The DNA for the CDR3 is TGTGCCAGCAGCCTCCCTGGGGCGGGGAACGAGCAGTACTTC.